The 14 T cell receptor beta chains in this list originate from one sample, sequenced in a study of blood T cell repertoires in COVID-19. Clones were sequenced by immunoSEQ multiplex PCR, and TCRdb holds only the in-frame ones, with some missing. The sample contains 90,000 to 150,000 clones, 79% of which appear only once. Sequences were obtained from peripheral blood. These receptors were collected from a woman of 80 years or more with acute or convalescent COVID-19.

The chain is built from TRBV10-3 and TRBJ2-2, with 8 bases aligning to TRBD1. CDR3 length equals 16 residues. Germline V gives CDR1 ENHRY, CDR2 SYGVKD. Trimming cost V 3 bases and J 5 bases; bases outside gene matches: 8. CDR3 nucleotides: TGTGCCATCAGTGAAACCAGGACAGGGTCAACCGGGGAGCTGTTTTTT. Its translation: CAISETRTGSTGELFF.

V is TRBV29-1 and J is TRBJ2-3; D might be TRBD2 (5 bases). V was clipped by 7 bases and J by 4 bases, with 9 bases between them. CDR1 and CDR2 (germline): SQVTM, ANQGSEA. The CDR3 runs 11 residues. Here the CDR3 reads CSAGESDTQYF. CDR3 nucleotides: TGCAGCGCCGGGGAGTCAGATACGCAGTATTTT.

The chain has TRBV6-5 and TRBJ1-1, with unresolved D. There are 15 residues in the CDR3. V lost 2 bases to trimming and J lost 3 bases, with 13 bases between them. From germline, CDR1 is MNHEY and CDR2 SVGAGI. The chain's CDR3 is CASSYGDQVDTEAFF. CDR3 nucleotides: TGTGCCAGCAGTTACGGCGACCAGGTAGACACTGAAGCTTTCTTT.

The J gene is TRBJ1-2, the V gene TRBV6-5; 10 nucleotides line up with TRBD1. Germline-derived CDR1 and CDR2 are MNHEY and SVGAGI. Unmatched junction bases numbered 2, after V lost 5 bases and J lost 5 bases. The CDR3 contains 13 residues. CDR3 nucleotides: TGTGCCAGCAGTCGGACAGGGGGTTATGGCTACACCTTC. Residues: CASSRTGGYGYTF.

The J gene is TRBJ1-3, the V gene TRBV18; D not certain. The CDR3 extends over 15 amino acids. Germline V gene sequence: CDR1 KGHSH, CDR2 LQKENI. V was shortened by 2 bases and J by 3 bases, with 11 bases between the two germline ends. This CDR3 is CASSPSDGIGNTIYF. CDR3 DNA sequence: TGTGCCAGCTCACCATCAGACGGGATTGGAAACACCATATATTTT.

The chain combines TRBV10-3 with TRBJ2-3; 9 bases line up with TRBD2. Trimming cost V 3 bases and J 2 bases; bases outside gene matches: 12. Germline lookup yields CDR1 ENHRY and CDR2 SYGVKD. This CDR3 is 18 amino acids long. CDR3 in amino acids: CAISDREGLAGFTDTQYF. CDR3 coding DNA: TGTGCCATCAGTGATAGGGAGGGGCTAGCGGGGTTCACAGATACGCAGTATTTT.

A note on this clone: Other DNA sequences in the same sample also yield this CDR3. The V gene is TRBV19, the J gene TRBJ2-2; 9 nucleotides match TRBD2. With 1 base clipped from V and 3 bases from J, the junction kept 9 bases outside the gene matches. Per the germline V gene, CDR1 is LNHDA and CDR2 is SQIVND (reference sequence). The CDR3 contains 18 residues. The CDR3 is CASSIVRRGGVDTGELFF. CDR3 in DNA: TGTGCCAGTAGTATAGTACGGCGGGGGGGCGTGGACACCGGGGAGCTGTTTTTT.

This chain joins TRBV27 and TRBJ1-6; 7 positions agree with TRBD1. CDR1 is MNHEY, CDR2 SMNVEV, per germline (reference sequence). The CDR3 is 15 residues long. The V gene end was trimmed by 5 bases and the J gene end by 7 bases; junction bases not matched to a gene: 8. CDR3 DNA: TGTGCCAGCAGTGTGGAGGGGGCTTGGAATTCACCCCTCCACTTT. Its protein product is CASSVEGAWNSPLHF.

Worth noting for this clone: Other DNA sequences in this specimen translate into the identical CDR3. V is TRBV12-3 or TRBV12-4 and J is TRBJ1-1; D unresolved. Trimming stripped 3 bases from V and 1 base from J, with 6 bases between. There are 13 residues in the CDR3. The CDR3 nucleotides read TGTGCCAGCAGTTTTACGGGGAACACTGAAGCTTTCTTT. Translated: CASSFTGNTEAFF.

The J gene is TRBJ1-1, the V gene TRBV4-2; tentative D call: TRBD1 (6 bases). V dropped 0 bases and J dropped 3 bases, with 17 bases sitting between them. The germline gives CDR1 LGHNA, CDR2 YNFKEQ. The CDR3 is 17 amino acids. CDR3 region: CASSQDYQTGFDTEAFF. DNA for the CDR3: TGTGCCAGCAGCCAAGATTACCAAACAGGGTTTGACACTGAAGCTTTCTTT.

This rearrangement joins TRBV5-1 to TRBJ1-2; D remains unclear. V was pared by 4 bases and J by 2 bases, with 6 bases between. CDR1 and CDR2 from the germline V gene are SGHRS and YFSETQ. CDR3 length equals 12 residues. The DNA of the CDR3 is TGCGCCAGCAGCGAGGGAAACTATGGCTACACCTTC. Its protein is CASSEGNYGYTF. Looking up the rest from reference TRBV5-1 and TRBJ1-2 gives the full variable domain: KAGVTQTPRYLIKTRGQQVTLSCSPISGHRSVSWYQQTPGQGLQFLFEYFSETQRNKGNFPGRFSGRQFSNSRSEMNVSTLELGDSALYLCASSEGNYGYTFGSGTRLTVV.

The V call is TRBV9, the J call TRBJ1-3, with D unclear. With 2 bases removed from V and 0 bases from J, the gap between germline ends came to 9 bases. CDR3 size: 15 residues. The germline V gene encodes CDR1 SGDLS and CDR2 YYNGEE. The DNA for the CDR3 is TGTGCCAGCAGCGTGACACAGAGCTCTGGAAACACCATATATTTT. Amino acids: CASSVTQSSGNTIYF.

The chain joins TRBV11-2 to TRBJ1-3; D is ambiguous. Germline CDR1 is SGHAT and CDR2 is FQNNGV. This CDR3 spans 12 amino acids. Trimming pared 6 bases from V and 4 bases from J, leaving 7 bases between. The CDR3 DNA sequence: TGTGCCAGCAGGACACCCGGAAACACCATATATTTT. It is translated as CASRTPGNTIYF.

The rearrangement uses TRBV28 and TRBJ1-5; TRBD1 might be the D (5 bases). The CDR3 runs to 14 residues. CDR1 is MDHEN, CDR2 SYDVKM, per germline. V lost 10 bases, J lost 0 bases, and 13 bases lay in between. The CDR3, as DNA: TGTGCCACCAAGGGGCAGATTAGCAATCAGCCCCAGCATTTT. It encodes CATKGQISNQPQHF.